The clone carrying this T cell receptor beta chain was picked up a small number of times. No antigen is known for it. A single-stranded UMI oligo with SP2 sequence was ligated to cDNA 3' ends. First-round PCR used three to five cycles and beta primers RC1.1 and RC1.2 covering TRBC1 and TRBC2. TCRdb re-called the UMI-ligation and nested PCR reads with MiXCR, one entry per CDR3 protein. In the table there are 40,000 or so distinct CDR3 sequences, around 15% of which are singletons. This CDR3 is 14 amino acids long. J was trimmed by 4 bases and V by 11 bases; bases with no gene match: 9. Germline assignment: CDR1 SNHLY and CDR2 FYNNEI. This sample was taken from a study of quantifying T cell responses using KT2 cells. Overall study context: cDNA was made from DNase-treated RNA using alpha and beta constant primers. The second PCR ran as a qPCR until a predetermined fluorescence threshold was reached.

KT2, a clone with a known TCR, was spiked into unfractionated PBMC. General study findings and limits: Counts of KT2 alpha and beta sequences rose linearly with the number of KT2 cells added. KT2 sequence counts showed saturation when very many KT2 cells were spiked in.

The TCR comes from a human donor. The gene calls are TRBV2 and TRBJ2-1, with TRBD1 matching 9 bases. Sequencing used PBMCs spiked with cells of the T cell clone KT2. In DNA, the CDR3 is TGTGCCGGAGGAGGGACAGGGCTATACAATGAGCAGTTCTTC. Protein: CAGGGTGLYNEQFF.